These T cell receptor beta chains were read from a single sample in a study of regulatory T cells in long-lasting Graves disease. A single record per CDR3 protein comes from TCRdb applying MiXCR to the multiplex PCR reads. Here the sample spans approximately 310,000 distinct CDR3 sequences, about 18% being singletons. Source: peripheral blood mononuclear cells (PBMCs), taken at new diagnosis, from a patient treated with antithyroid drugs. These receptors were collected from a female donor with Graves disease. Each CDR3 is given with its conserved first and last residue. Size values are once, few and many counts, or a class for expanded clones, and some rows have none.

TRBV19	-	TRBJ1-2	CASTLTGGFSYGYTF
TRBV29-1	many	TRBJ1-1	CSVEVGPGVTEAFF
TRBV2	many	TRBJ1-5	CASSVGGQGGNQPQHF
TRBV9	-	TRBJ1-4	CASSGGTFEKLFF
TRBV12-3/TRBV12-4	many	TRBJ1-3	CASSTSTQGNTIYF
TRBV20-1	many	TRBJ2-5	CSAPAGIKETQYF
TRBV5-1	-	TRBJ2-7	CASSLGQTSGANF
TRBV9	many	TRBJ1-6	CASSEGNYNSPLHF
TRBV27	many	TRBJ2-7	CASSSTASGHPYEQYF
TRBV10-3	many	TRBJ2-2	CAAVLSPIAGELFF
TRBV5-1	-	TRBJ2-7	CASTNYWTSGSYEQYF
TRBV29-1	few	TRBJ2-2	CSVGDSGASTGELFF
TRBV12-3/TRBV12-4	many	TRBJ1-2	CASNPMNYGYTF
TRBV2	once	TRBJ2-1	CASSTRRGVIGEQFF
TRBV2	many	TRBJ2-2	CASSHGLAGGSAGELFF
TRBV12-3/TRBV12-4	once	TRBJ1-1	CASSRIAGGIMNTEAFF
TRBV5-5	many	TRBJ1-4	CASSFRGLINEKLFF
TRBV18	many	TRBJ2-3	CASAGRGTATSTDTQYF
TRBV10-3	many	TRBJ1-2	CAISVKTTSGGYTF
TRBV12-3/TRBV12-4	many	TRBJ1-5	CASMGDSQPQHF
TRBV5-8	few	TRBJ2-2	CASSFQPTEITGELFF
TRBV6-1	many	TRBJ2-3	CASRHGLAADTQYF
TRBV7-8	many	TRBJ2-2	CASSLAVGALNTGELFF
TRBV6-2/TRBV6-3	many	TRBJ2-1	CASSYEVAGGYGNEQFF
TRBV19	-	TRBJ1-5	CASSPARPNNQPQHF
TRBV19	-	TRBJ2-5	CASLNRQGAGETQYF
TRBV10-3	many	TRBJ2-7	CAISDAGYEQYF
TRBV24-1	-	TRBJ2-3	CATSDPLQGSTDTQYF